Sequencing of this T cell receptor beta chain was carried out in a study of blood T cells in healthy people across ages. Overall study results and limits: TCR beta diversity, measured per million T cells, fell in a roughly linear way with age.

A second about 7 to 11 cycle PCR used barcoded and J-beta primers. TCRdb passed the 5' RACE reads through MiXCR, listing each CDR3 protein once. The sample has 450,000 to 650,000 distinct CDR3 sequences, less than 25% seen once. This clonotype was detected many times. What it binds is not known. Germline V gene lookup returns CDR1 SGHNT and CDR2 YENEEA. V was trimmed by 5 bases and J by 6 bases, leaving 11 bases between them. The length of the CDR3 is 13 residues. The data also belong to a second study, concerning T cells of mothers and their children.

Sample: blood. The chain has TRBV11-3 and TRBJ2-1; D is undetermined. This TCR was sampled from a boy between 10 and 17 years old in good health. The CDR3 is CASSDQKPNEQFF. The CDR3 region has the DNA TGTGCCAGCAGCGACCAGAAGCCCAATGAGCAGTTCTTC.